This TCR beta chain was found in a study of naive and memory T cell subsets (dated by TCRdb to the late 2010s). Some background on the complete study: Sorted naive and memory T cell subsets from peripheral blood were analyzed in the study using a UMI-based, open-source pipeline for TCR alpha and beta sequencing. Complete agreement was observed between the functional CMV T cell responses and the IgG serology results. RNA was DNase-treated and reverse transcribed with TCR constant-region primers, mostly using SuperScript III. Here is what the overall study found, with its caveats: The abundance of TCRs followed a power law with an exponent that differed between naive and memory subsets yet stayed consistent across the three individuals. The repertoire findings for the naive and memory subsets could not be validated, as no ground truth was available. Each clonotype was defined as a single alpha or beta chain sequence rather than as a paired alpha/beta receptor. Once error correction was done, more than 95% of naive TCR sequences showed up just once, which made the naive abundance distributions much steeper than those of the memory subsets. RNA-based TCR counts may be influenced by expression changes linked to T cell activation and differentiation. In both CD4 and CD8 cells, a rise in Gini index and a fall in Shannon and inverse Simpson diversity were observed from naive through CM, EM and EMRA.

Note on this clonotype: The antigen this receptor binds is unknown. Base quality data are lacking; no much larger clone is found one base away.

Library prep was done by UMI-ligation and nested PCR. The beta constant-region primer was an equimolar mix of two oligonucleotides covering both TRBC1 and TRBC2. Four rounds of PCR were used to amplify ligated cDNA, with nested alpha and beta constant-region primers being used together with the SP2 primer. A single-stranded oligonucleotide bearing the SP2 primer plus a 12-nucleotide UMI was ligated onto the 3' end of the cDNA by T4 RNA ligase 1. Incubation of the ligation reaction lasted about 20-25 hours at 16 degrees C. To avoid over-amplification, PCR2 was usually performed as a SYBR Green qPCR and halted once a predetermined threshold was reached. All purifications after the first were performed with Agencourt AMPure XP magnetic beads. Library quantification was done by Qubit, followed by a TapeStation check on which the main peak was expected at around 650 bp. Sequencing of the pooled libraries was done on an Illumina MiSeq using v2 2x251 paired-end kits, which typically yielded roughly 0.95-2.2 million reads per sample. Libraries were pooled at about 3.7 nM per sample, and about 5-7% PhiX was added to improve cluster recognition. In the source study's methods: Using tag matching that tolerated one base-pair mismatch, Decombinator assigned V and J genes to FASTQ reads that had been processed by Demultiplexor. Collapsinator used UMIs to correct both sequencing errors and frequency errors arising from PCR heterogeneity. CDR3Translator translated TCRs and extracted CDR3s from the conserved cysteine to the FGXG phenylalanine, flagging non-productive sequences. Gini, Shannon entropy and inverse Simpson indices were calculated on repertoires subsampled to equal numbers of UMI-defined TCRs. Clonotype abundance distributions were fitted to a power law by maximum likelihood within the linear range. When run on a single naive CD8 sample, MIGEC and the pipeline yielded similar UMI counts, similar unique TCR numbers and similar clonal distributions. The repertoires were searched for just under 7,500 CMV-associated CDR3 sequences that had been compiled from VDJdb and a published dataset. The public reads were reprocessed in TCRdb via fastp at Q25 and MiXCR, keeping in-frame beta chains. Rows with a matching CDR3 protein are joined into one entry that keeps the most common DNA and genes. These V and J calls originate from TCRdb's pipeline instead of the authors' own analysis. In all, the sample holds 95,000 to 150,000 distinct CDR3 sequences, and approximately 37% of those were seen once. The top ten hold approximately 0.9% of the sample.

Looking up the germline V gene yields CDR1 MNHNS and CDR2 SASEGT. The junction shows trimming of 4 bases on V and 5 bases on J, plus 14 bases between the germline ends. Taken from cysteine to phenylalanine, the CDR3 has 14 residues. Kept here is only the CDR3 DNA, which spans 42 bases and is read in frame from base 1. From the second PCR step onward, the TCR alpha chain libraries and the TCR beta chain libraries were amplified separately. CMV status of each donor was established by measuring IFNgamma production from CD4+ T cells after fresh PBMCs were stimulated overnight with CMV viral lysate. CD4 T cells were positively selected using Miltenyi beads, after which CD8 T cells were positively selected from the CD4-negative fraction. Cells stained for CD3, CD4, CD8, CD45RA, CD27 and a live/dead dye were sorted on a BD Aria II into four subsets by CD45RA and CD27. A few healthy volunteers provided blood, and the blood of each volunteer was split into CD4 and CD8 T cells and then into four differentiation subsets. About 110 ml of peripheral blood was drawn per donor, and PBMC were isolated by Ficoll-Paque PLUS density-gradient centrifugation. Sorted cells were lysed in RLT buffer, after which RNA was extracted using a Qiagen RNeasy kit and stored at -80 degrees C.

The chain joins TRBV6-1 to TRBJ2-5; tentative D gene TRBD2, with 6 bases matching. The receptor comes from a human donor in good health. The sequencing input was central memory CD4+ T cells from blood. What this sample's cell subset or site label stands for: central memory, CD45RA- CD27+. The encoded CDR3 is CASSAGTFSETQYF. In nucleotides, the sequence is TGTGCCAGCAGTGCCGGGACTTTTTCTGAGACCCAGTACTTC.